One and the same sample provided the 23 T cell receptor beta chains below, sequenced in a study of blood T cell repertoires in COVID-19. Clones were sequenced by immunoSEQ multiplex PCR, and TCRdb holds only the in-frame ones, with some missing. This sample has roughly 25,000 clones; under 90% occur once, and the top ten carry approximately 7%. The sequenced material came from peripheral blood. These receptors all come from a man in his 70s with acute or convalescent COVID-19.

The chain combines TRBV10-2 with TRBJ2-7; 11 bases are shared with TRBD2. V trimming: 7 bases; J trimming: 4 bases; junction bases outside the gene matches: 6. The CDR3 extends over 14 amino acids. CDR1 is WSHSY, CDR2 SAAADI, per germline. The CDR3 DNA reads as TGCGCCAGCACCCTAGCGGGGGGTATTTACGAGCAGTACTTC. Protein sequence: CASTLAGGIYEQYF.

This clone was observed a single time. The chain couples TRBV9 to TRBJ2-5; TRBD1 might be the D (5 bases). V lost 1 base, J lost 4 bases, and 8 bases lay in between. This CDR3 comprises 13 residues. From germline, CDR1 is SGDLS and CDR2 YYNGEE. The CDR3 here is CASSVRGTETQYF. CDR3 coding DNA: TGTGCCAGCAGCGTAAGGGGAACAGAGACCCAGTACTTC.

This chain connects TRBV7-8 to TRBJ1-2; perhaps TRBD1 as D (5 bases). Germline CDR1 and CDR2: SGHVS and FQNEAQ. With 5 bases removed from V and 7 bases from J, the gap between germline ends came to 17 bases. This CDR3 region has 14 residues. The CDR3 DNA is TGTGCCAGCAGCAAGACCCAGGGCCTGCGTGGCTACACCTTC. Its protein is CASSKTQGLRGYTF.

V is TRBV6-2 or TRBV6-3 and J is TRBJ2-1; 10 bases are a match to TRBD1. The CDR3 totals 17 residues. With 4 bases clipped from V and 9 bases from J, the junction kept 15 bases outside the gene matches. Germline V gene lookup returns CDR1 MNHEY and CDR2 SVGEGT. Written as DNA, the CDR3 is TGTGCCAGCAGTTTTCGACAGGGGGCTAGGAGGAGCTCTGAGCAGTTCTTC. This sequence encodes CASSFRQGARRSSEQFF.

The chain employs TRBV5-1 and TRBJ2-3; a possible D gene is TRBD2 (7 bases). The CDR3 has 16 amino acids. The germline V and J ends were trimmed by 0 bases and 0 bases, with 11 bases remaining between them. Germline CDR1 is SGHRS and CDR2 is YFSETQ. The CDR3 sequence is CASSLAGGISTDTQYF. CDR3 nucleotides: TGCGCCAGCAGCTTGGCGGGGGGCATTAGCACAGATACGCAGTATTTT.

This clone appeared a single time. The DNA of the CDR3 is TGTGCCAGCAGCTCCTACAGGATTAACACTGAAGCTTTCTTT. Its translation is CASSSYRINTEAFF. This chain connects TRBV7-9 to TRBJ1-1; D is possibly TRBD1 (5 bases). The germline V gene encodes CDR1 SEHNR and CDR2 FQNEAQ (reference sequence). Trimming took off 4 bases at V and 2 bases at J, with 11 bases between the two ends. There are 14 residues in the CDR3.

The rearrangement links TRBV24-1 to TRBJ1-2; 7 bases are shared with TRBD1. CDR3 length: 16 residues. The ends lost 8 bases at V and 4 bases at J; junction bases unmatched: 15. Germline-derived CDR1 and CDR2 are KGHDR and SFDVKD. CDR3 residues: CATTNPSTTGSYGYTF. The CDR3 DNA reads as TGTGCCACCACAAACCCTTCGACGACAGGGTCCTATGGCTACACCTTC.

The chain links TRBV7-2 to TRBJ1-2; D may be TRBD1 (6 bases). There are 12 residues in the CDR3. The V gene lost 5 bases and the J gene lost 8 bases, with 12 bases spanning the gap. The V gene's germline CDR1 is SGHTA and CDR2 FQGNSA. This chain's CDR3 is CASSHQGRGYTF. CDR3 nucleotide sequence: TGTGCCAGCAGCCATCAGGGGCGCGGCTACACCTTC.

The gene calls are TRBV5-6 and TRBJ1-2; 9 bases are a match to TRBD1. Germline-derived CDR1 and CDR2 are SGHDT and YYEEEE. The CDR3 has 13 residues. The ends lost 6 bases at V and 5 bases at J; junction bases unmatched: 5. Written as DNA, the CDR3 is TGTGCCAGCATCCAGGACAGGGGATATGGCTACACCTTC. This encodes CASIQDRGYGYTF.

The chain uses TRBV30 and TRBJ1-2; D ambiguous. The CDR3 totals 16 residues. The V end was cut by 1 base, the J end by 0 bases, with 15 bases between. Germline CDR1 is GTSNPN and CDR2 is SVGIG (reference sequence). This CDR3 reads CAWSALIKGANYGYTF. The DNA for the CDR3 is TGTGCCTGGAGTGCTCTCATAAAGGGAGCTAACTATGGCTACACCTTC.

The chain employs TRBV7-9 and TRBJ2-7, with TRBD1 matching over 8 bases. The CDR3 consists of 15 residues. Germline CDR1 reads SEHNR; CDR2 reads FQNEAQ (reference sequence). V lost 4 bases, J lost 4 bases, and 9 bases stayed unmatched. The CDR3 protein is CASSSTDRDQYEQYF. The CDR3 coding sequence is TGTGCCAGCAGCTCCACGGACAGGGACCAATACGAGCAGTACTTC.

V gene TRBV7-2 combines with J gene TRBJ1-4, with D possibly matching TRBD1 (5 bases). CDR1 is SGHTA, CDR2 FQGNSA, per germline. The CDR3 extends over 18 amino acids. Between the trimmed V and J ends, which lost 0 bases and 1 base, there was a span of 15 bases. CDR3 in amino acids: CASSLARGPGRTNEKLFF. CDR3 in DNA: TGTGCCAGCAGCTTAGCGCGGGGCCCAGGGAGAACTAATGAAAAACTGTTTTTT.

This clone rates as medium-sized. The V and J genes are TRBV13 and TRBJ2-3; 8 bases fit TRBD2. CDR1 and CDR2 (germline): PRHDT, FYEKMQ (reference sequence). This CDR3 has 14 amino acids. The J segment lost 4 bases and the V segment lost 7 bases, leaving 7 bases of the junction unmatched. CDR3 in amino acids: CASTLSGGPDTQYF. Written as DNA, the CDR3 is TGTGCCAGCACCCTAAGCGGGGGCCCAGATACGCAGTATTTT. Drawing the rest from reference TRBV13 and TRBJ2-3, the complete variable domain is AAGVIQSPRHLIKEKRETATLKCYPIPRHDTVYWYQQGPGQDPQFLISFYEKMQSDKGSIPDRFSAQQFSDYHSELNMSSLELGDSALYFCASTLSGGPDTQYFGPGTRLTVL.

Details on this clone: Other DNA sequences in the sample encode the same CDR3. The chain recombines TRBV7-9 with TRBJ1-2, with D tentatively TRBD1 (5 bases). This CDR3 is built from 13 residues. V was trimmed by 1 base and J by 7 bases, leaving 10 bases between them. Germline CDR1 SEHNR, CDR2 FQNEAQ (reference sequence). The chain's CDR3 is CASSLDGGGGYTF. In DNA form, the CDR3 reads TGTGCCAGCAGCTTAGACGGGGGTGGTGGCTACACCTTC.

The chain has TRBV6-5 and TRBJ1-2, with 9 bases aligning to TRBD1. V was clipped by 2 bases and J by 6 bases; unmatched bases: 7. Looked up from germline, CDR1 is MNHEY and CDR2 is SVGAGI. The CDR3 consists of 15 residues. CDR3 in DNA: TGTGCCAGCAGTTACCGGGACAGGGCCCCCAATGGCTACACCTTC. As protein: CASSYRDRAPNGYTF.

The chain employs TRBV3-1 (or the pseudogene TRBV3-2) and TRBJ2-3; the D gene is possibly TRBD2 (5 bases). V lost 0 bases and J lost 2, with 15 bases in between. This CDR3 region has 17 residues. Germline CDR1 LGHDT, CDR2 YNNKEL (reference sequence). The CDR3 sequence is CASSQELSADLTDTQYF. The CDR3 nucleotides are TGTGCCAGCAGCCAAGAGCTCTCAGCGGACCTCACAGATACGCAGTATTTT.

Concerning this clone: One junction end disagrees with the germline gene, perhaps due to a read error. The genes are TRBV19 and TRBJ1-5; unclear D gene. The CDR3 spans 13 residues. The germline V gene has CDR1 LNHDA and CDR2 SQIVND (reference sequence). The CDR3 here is CASSVDGDQPQHF. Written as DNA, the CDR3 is TGTGCCAGTAGTGTAGACGGGGATCAGCCCCAGCATTTT.

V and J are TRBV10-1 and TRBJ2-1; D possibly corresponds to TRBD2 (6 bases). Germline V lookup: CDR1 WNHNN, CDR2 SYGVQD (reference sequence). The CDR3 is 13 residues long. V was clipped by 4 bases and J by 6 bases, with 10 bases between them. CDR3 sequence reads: CASSADSGNEQFF. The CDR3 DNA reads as TGCGCCAGCAGTGCTGATAGCGGCAATGAGCAGTTCTTC.

DNA of the CDR3: TGTGCCAGTAGTCCTGGGACAGTCGGAATTTCCGGGGAGCTGTTTTTT. Translating it yields CASSPGTVGISGELFF. The V gene is TRBV19, the J gene TRBJ2-2, with TRBD1 identical over 7 bases. The CDR3 covers 16 residues. In germline, CDR1 is LNHDA, CDR2 SQIVND (reference sequence). V was clipped by 5 bases and J by 6 bases; unmatched bases: 12.

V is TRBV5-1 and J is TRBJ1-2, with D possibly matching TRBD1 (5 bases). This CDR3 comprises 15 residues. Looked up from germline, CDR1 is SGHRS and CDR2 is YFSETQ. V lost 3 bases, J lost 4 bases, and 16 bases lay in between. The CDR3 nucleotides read TGCGCCAGCAGCTCACCTGGGGCAGGGCCCTATGGCTACACCTTC. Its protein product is CASSSPGAGPYGYTF. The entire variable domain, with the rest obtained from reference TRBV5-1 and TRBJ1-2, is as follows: KAGVTQTPRYLIKTRGQQVTLSCSPISGHRSVSWYQQTPGQGLQFLFEYFSETQRNKGNFPGRFSGRQFSNSRSEMNVSTLELGDSALYLCASSSPGAGPYGYTFGSGTRLTVV.

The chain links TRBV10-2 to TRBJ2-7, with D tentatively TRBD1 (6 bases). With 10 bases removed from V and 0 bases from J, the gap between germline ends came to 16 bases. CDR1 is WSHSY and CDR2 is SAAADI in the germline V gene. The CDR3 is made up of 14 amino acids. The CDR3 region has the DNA TGCGCCACCCGCCGGGACACCAGCTCCTACGAGCAGTACTTC. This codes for CATRRDTSSYEQYF.

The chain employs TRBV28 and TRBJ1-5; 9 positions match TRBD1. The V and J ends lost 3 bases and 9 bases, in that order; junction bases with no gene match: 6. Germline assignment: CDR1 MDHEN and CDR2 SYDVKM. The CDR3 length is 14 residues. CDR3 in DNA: TGTGCCAGCAGTTTGGGACAGGGCTTTGGGCCCCAGCATTTT. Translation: CASSLGQGFGPQHF. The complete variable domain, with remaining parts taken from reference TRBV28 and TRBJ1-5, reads DVKVTQSSRYLVKRTGEKVFLECVQDMDHENMFWYRQDPGLGLRLIYFSYDVKMKEKGDIPEGYSVSREKKERFSLILESASTNQTSMYLCASSLGQGFGPQHFGDGTRLSIL.

CDR3 DNA sequence: TGTGCCACTTCTGACAGGAACTATGGCTACACCTTC. Its protein product is CATSDRNYGYTF. This sequence joins TRBV19 and TRBJ1-2, with D tentatively TRBD1 (6 bases). CDR3 size: 12 residues. Trimming shortened V by 10 bases and J by 2 bases, and 11 bases separated the two germline ends. Germline CDR1 LNHDA, CDR2 SQIVND (reference sequence).